The 11 T cell receptor beta chains below come from one sample, sequenced in a study of neurological immune-mediated disorders. TCRdb reprocessed the 5' RACE reads via MiXCR and lists one record per CDR3 protein. The sample includes tens of thousands of distinct CDR3 sequences, about 9.3% of them seen just once. The specimen sequenced was PBMCs. All receptors derive from a woman aged 30 to 39 with HTLV-1-associated myelopathy (HAM/TSP).

This clonotype has ten or more counts. J is TRBJ2-7 and V is TRBV6-2 or TRBV6-3; TRBD2 matches at 8 bases. Trimming cost V 10 bases and J 3 bases; bases outside gene matches: 8. Germline CDR1 is MNHEY and CDR2 is SVGEGT. The CDR3 length is 13 residues. In DNA, the CDR3 is TGTGCCACCACGTACAGCGGGGGCTACGAGCAGTACTTC. It codes for CATTYSGGYEQYF.

This clonotype was seen at least ten times. The V call is TRBV5-1, the J call TRBJ1-2, with D possibly matching TRBD1 (6 bases). Germline CDR1 and CDR2: SGHRS and YFSETQ. The CDR3 extends over 12 amino acids. V was cut by 10 bases and J by 4 bases, with 14 bases left in between. The CDR3 region has the DNA TGCGCCCCTACAGGGCTGACCTATGGCTACACCTTC. It specifies CAPTGLTYGYTF.

This clonotype has a count of ten or more. The CDR3 sequence: CASSPHLISRQGGISDTQYF. CDR3 DNA sequence: TGTGCCAGCAGCCCACACCTAATTTCCCGACAGGGAGGTATCTCAGATACGCAGTATTTT. The J gene is TRBJ2-3, the V gene TRBV4-2, with TRBD1 as a possible D gene (7 bases). V dropped 4 bases and J dropped 4 bases, with 30 bases sitting between them. Per germline, CDR1 LGHNA and CDR2 YNFKEQ. The CDR3 sequence is 20 residues long.

V is TRBV7-9 and J is TRBJ2-1, with TRBD2 matching 9 bases. The CDR3 spans 15 residues. In germline, CDR1 is SEHNR, CDR2 FQNEAQ (reference sequence). V was pared by 5 bases and J by 5 bases, with 7 bases of the junction left unmatched. The CDR3: CASSDLAGRNNEQFF. The CDR3 bases are TGTGCCAGCAGCGACCTAGCGGGACGAAACAATGAGCAGTTCTTC. Filled out from reference TRBV7-9 and TRBJ2-1, the complete variable domain reads DTGVSQNPRHKITKRGQNVTFRCDPISEHNRLYWYRQTLGQGPEFLTYFQNEAQLEKSRLLSDRFSAERPKGSFSTLEIQRTEQGDSAMYLCASSDLAGRNNEQFFGPGTRLTVL.

This clonotype was seen at least ten times. This chain joins TRBV21-1 and TRBJ1-5; the table's D gene call, TRBD1, was not cross checked with the DNA. TRBV21-1 is a recognized pseudogene. The CDR3 consists of 17 residues. The CDR3 DNA reads TGTGCCAGCAGCAAAGCTCCCAGGAGTTATAGCAATCAGCCCCAGCATTTT. Translation: CASSKAPRSYSNQPQHF.

The CDR3 is CASNKAGAWHTEAFF. Here the CDR3 DNA reads TGCGCCAGCAACAAAGCGGGGGCTTGGCACACTGAAGCTTTCTTT. V is TRBV5-1 and J is TRBJ1-1; D is perhaps TRBD1 (6 bases). Between the trimmed V and J ends, which lost 6 bases and 3 bases, there was a span of 18 bases. The CDR3 runs 15 residues. The germline V gene encodes CDR1 SGHRS and CDR2 YFSETQ. The variable domain in full, with the rest retrieved from reference TRBV5-1 and TRBJ1-1, is KAGVTQTPRYLIKTRGQQVTLSCSPISGHRSVSWYQQTPGQGLQFLFEYFSETQRNKGNFPGRFSGRQFSNSRSEMNVSTLELGDSALYLCASNKAGAWHTEAFFGQGTRLTVV.

This clonotype was observed many times. The chain links TRBV20-1 to TRBJ1-5; 9 bases are a match to TRBD1. The V and J ends lost 5 bases and 2 bases, in that order; junction bases with no gene match: 4. The CDR3 runs to 14 residues. The germline CDR1 and CDR2 sequences are DFQATT and SNEGSKA (reference sequence). In nucleotides, the CDR3 is TGCAGTGCTCCGGACAGGGGACGCAATCAGCCCCAGCATTTT. Residues: CSAPDRGRNQPQHF.

This clonotype was picked up many times. The V call is TRBV27, the J call TRBJ1-6; D is undetermined. Trimming pared 2 bases from V and 10 bases from J, leaving 12 bases between. CDR1 and CDR2 from the germline V gene are MNHEY and SMNVEV (reference sequence). The CDR3 runs to 14 residues. The CDR3 region is CASSLDRSSSPLHF. The CDR3 nucleotides are TGTGCCAGCAGTTTAGATCGGTCGTCCTCACCCCTCCACTTT.

The chain joins TRBV20-1 to TRBJ2-7; TRBD2 is a possible D gene (7 bases). The CDR3 sequence is 11 residues long. Germline CDR1 reads DFQATT; CDR2 reads SNEGSKA (reference sequence). V was cut by 5 bases and J by 6 bases, with 11 bases left in between. CDR3 in DNA: TGCAGTGCTCCCCGGGGGGCCGAGCAGTACTTC. Translated, it gives CSAPRGAEQYF.

This clonotype is labeled medium-sized. The chain is built from TRBV20-1 and TRBJ2-1; a possible D gene is TRBD2 (5 bases). The V end was cut by 3 bases, the J end by 10 bases, with 13 bases between. Germline CDR1 is DFQATT and CDR2 is SNEGSKA (reference sequence). The CDR3 is made up of 12 amino acids. CDR3 protein: CSASRTPAEQFF. The CDR3 DNA reads as TGCAGTGCTAGCAGGACTCCCGCAGAGCAGTTCTTC.

This clonotype was picked up many times. The V call is TRBV10-2, the J call TRBJ2-1, with 8 positions matching TRBD2. The CDR3 runs to 15 residues. V lost 6 bases, J lost 5 bases, and 9 bases stayed unmatched. CDR1 and CDR2 (germline): WSHSY, SAAADI. CDR3 in amino acids: CASSPGTRDHNEQFF. DNA of the CDR3: TGCGCCAGCAGCCCCGGGACTAGAGACCACAATGAGCAGTTCTTC.